The 27 T cell receptor beta chains listed next were all sequenced from one sample in a study of OX40 agonist ivuxolimab in advanced cancers. Sequencing used immunoSEQ multiplex PCR; TCRdb keeps in-frame clones, though not all of them. This table holds about 48,000 clones, 70% to 85% found once. This sample comprised CD4+ or CD8+ T cells sorted from blood, obtained in a trial of the OX40 agonist ivuxolimab. Receptors originate from an adult with an advanced solid tumor such as melanoma, head and neck, liver or kidney cancer.

The V and J genes are TRBV9 and TRBJ2-5; D may match TRBD1 or TRBD2 (6 bases each). The germline V gene encodes CDR1 SGDLS and CDR2 YYNGEE. There are 15 residues in the CDR3. V lost 0 bases and J lost 2, with 11 bases in between. CDR3 coding DNA: TGTGCCAGCAGCGTAGGTGTAGGGGGGCAAGAGACCCAGTACTTC. Translation gives CASSVGVGGQETQYF.

The rearrangement links TRBV2 to TRBJ1-1; TRBD1 matches 12 bases. CDR1 and CDR2 (germline): SNHLY, FYNNEI. The CDR3 length is 16 residues. J lost 1 base, V lost 5 bases, and 5 bases had no gene match. The CDR3 region is CASSPGQGARNTEAFF. The DNA of the CDR3 is TGTGCCAGCAGTCCGGGACAGGGGGCGAGGAACACTGAAGCTTTCTTT. Full variable domain (remainder filled in from reference TRBV2 and TRBJ1-1): EPEVTQTPSHQVTQMGQEVILRCVPISNHLYFYWYRQILGQKVEFLVSFYNNEISEKSEIFDDQFSVERPDGSNFTLKIRSTKLEDSAMYFCASSPGQGARNTEAFFGQGTRLTVV.

The J gene is TRBJ1-3, the V gene TRBV12-5, with 9 bases identical to TRBD1. Germline lookup yields CDR1 LGHNT and CDR2 FRNRAP. V lost 2 bases, J lost 8 bases, and 7 bases stayed unmatched. CDR3 length equals 15 residues. The CDR3 loop is CASGLTGTGTDTIYF. The CDR3 coding sequence is TGTGCTAGTGGTTTGACCGGGACAGGGACGGACACCATATATTTT.

This clone has more than one count but fewer than ten. V usage is TRBV6-1 and J usage is TRBJ1-4; D ambiguous. CDR3 size: 15 residues. The V and J ends lost 3 bases and 9 bases respectively, with 17 bases between them. Germline values: CDR1 MNHNS, CDR2 SASEGT. CDR3 loop: CASSDRPSFYQKLFF. CDR3 DNA sequence: TGTGCCAGCAGTGACCGACCCAGTTTCTACCAAAAACTGTTTTTT.

The chain links TRBV19 to TRBJ2-5; unclear D gene. Deletions cut 6 bases from V and 3 bases from J, with 14 bases between. Germline CDR1 LNHDA, CDR2 SQIVND (reference sequence). The CDR3 runs 14 residues. DNA for the CDR3: TGTGCCAGTAGCCGAAAAACAGTAGAAGAGACCCAGTACTTC. It specifies CASSRKTVEETQYF.

J is TRBJ2-3 and V is TRBV4-2; tentative D call: TRBD1 (6 bases). Germline V gene sequence: CDR1 LGHNA, CDR2 YNFKEQ. V lost 0 bases and J 1 base, leaving 17 bases between the germline ends. This CDR3 is built from 18 residues. CDR3 in DNA: TGTGCCAGCAGCCAAGAAGGGCCAGGGGCGCAGGGCACAGATACGCAGTATTTT. It is translated as CASSQEGPGAQGTDTQYF.

V and J are TRBV9 and TRBJ2-7; TRBD2 aligns across 8 bases. CDR3 length: 14 amino acids. V was clipped by 0 bases and J by 6 bases; unmatched bases: 5. Per germline, CDR1 SGDLS and CDR2 YYNGEE. The CDR3 DNA sequence: TGTGCCAGCAGCGTAGCGAGCGGGAGTGGCGAGCAGTACTTC. Translation gives CASSVASGSGEQYF. The full variable domain, rest sourced from reference TRBV9 and TRBJ2-7, is DSGVTQTPKHLITATGQRVTLRCSPRSGDLSVYWYQQSLDQGLQFLIQYYNGEERAKGNILERFSAQQFPDLHSELNLSSLELGDSALYFCASSVASGSGEQYFGPGTRLTVT.

The V gene is TRBV28, the J gene TRBJ2-3; 9 bases fit TRBD1. CDR1 is MDHEN and CDR2 is SYDVKM in the germline V gene. The CDR3 has 15 amino acids. After removal of 5 bases from V and 8 bases from J, the junction contained 11 bases not matched to a gene. The CDR3 sequence: CASSNPYRGRSTQYF. The CDR3 DNA is TGTGCCAGCAGTAACCCGTACAGGGGGCGGAGTACGCAGTATTTT. Using reference TRBV28 and TRBJ2-3 for the parts outside the CDR3, the full variable domain is DVKVTQSSRYLVKRTGEKVFLECVQDMDHENMFWYRQDPGLGLRLIYFSYDVKMKEKGDIPEGYSVSREKKERFSLILESASTNQTSMYLCASSNPYRGRSTQYFGPGTRLTVL.

This chain uses TRBV5-1 with TRBJ1-2; D is unresolved. V was cut by 1 base and J by 2 bases, with 9 bases left in between. Germline CDR1 reads SGHRS; CDR2 reads YFSETQ. The CDR3 covers 14 residues. The CDR3 DNA follows: TGCGCCAGCAGCTTGACCGGGTTAAACTATGGCTACACCTTC. Amino acids: CASSLTGLNYGYTF.

The genes are TRBV7-2 and TRBJ2-3; D uncertain. This CDR3 comprises 16 residues. Germline CDR1 and CDR2: SGHTA and FQGNSA. Trimming took off 1 base at V and 4 bases at J, with 15 bases between the two ends. In nucleotides, the CDR3 is TGTGCCAGCAGCTTAGGTACAGCGTACTTCTCAGATACGCAGTATTTT. Translation: CASSLGTAYFSDTQYF. Full variable domain (remainder filled in from reference TRBV7-2 and TRBJ2-3): GAGVSQSPSNKVTEKGKDVELRCDPISGHTALYWYRQSLGQGLEFLIYFQGNSAPDKSGLPSDRFSAERTGGSVSTLTIQRTQQEDSAVYLCASSLGTAYFSDTQYFGPGTRLTVL.

The CDR3 sequence: CASSLVGQSYGYTF. Here the CDR3 DNA reads TGTGCCAGCAGCTTGGTAGGACAGAGCTATGGCTACACCTTC. The chain combines TRBV5-4 with TRBJ1-2, with D possibly TRBD1 on 6 matching bases. CDR1 is SGHNT and CDR2 is YYREEE in the germline V gene (reference sequence). V gave up 0 bases and J gave up 4 bases, with 10 bases separating them. The length of the CDR3 is 14 residues.

The genes are TRBV7-9 and TRBJ2-3, with TRBD2 matching 14 bases. J was trimmed by 6 bases and V by 5 bases; bases with no gene match: 4. This CDR3 comprises 15 residues. Germline lookup yields CDR1 SEHNR and CDR2 FQNEAQ (reference sequence). The CDR3 is CASSGLAGGGDTQYF. CDR3 in DNA: TGTGCCAGCAGCGGACTAGCGGGAGGCGGGGATACGCAGTATTTT.

The V gene is TRBV28, the J gene TRBJ1-5, with D maybe TRBD1 (5 bases). The CDR3 extends over 13 amino acids. Trimming stripped 5 bases from V and 4 bases from J, with 9 bases between. CDR1 is MDHEN, CDR2 SYDVKM, per germline. Here the CDR3 DNA reads TGTGCCAGCAGTATGACAGAGAATCAGCCCCAGCATTTT. This translates into CASSMTENQPQHF.

This chain connects TRBV7-9 to TRBJ2-1; 9 bases match TRBD2. CDR3 length: 18 residues. In germline, CDR1 is SEHNR, CDR2 FQNEAQ (reference sequence). The ends lost 1 base at V and 4 bases at J; junction bases unmatched: 11. CDR3 sequence (DNA): TGTGCCAGCAGCTTAGTTTTCGGAGCGGGAGGATTATACAATGAGCAGTTCTTC. It encodes CASSLVFGAGGLYNEQFF.

The chain uses TRBV7-3 and TRBJ2-3, with 7 nucleotides matching TRBD2. The CDR3 has 16 amino acids. Per germline, CDR1 SGHTA and CDR2 FQGTGA. J lost 1 base, V lost 5 bases, and 9 bases had no gene match. CDR3 coding DNA: TGTGCCAGCAGCCCCTTGGGGAGGGGCGGCACAGATACGCAGTATTTT. Encoded protein: CASSPLGRGGTDTQYF.

The chain couples TRBV11-2 to TRBJ2-4; D remains ambiguous. CDR3 length equals 15 residues. Trimming removed 0 bases from V and 8 bases from J, with 14 bases in between. The germline V gene has CDR1 SGHAT and CDR2 FQNNGV. The CDR3 DNA reads TGTGCCAGCAGCTTAGATGGGCTCGCTGGGGACATTCAGTACTTC. It specifies CASSLDGLAGDIQYF.

The V and J genes are TRBV6-1 and TRBJ2-3; D gene unclear. Trimming cost V 2 bases and J 2 bases, with 11 bases left between them. The germline V gene encodes CDR1 MNHNS and CDR2 SASEGT. The CDR3 consists of 15 residues. CDR3 nucleotide sequence: TGTGCCAGCAGTGAATCGTTAGCACCCACAGATACGCAGTATTTT. It encodes CASSESLAPTDTQYF.

The V and J genes are TRBV28 and TRBJ1-3, with D unclear. Trimming stripped 3 bases from V and 0 bases from J, with 12 bases between. Germline V gene lookup returns CDR1 MDHEN and CDR2 SYDVKM. The CDR3 spans 16 residues. The CDR3 reads CASSFIGFGSGNTIYF. CDR3 bases: TGTGCCAGCAGTTTTATAGGATTCGGCTCTGGAAACACCATATATTTT. The whole variable domain, filled in from reference TRBV28 and TRBJ1-3, reads DVKVTQSSRYLVKRTGEKVFLECVQDMDHENMFWYRQDPGLGLRLIYFSYDVKMKEKGDIPEGYSVSREKKERFSLILESASTNQTSMYLCASSFIGFGSGNTIYFGEGSWLTVV.

A single count supports this clone. CDR3 sequence (DNA): TGTGCCAGCAGTGAATACAGGCTAGCTGCACGGGGGACCCAGTACTTC. As protein: CASSEYRLAARGTQYF. The V call is TRBV6-1, the J call TRBJ2-5; D may match TRBD1 or TRBD2 (5 bases each). The V end lost 2 bases, the J end lost 7 bases, and 20 bases lay between the germline ends. Germline CDR1 reads MNHNS; CDR2 reads SASEGT. The CDR3 is 16 residues long.

The chain uses TRBV15 and TRBJ1-1; D call uncertain. The germline V and J ends were trimmed by 3 bases and 4 bases, with 12 bases remaining between them. CDR1 and CDR2 (germline): LNHNV, YYDKDF (reference sequence). This CDR3 has 14 residues. The CDR3 DNA reads as TGTGCCACCAGCAGCCGCGTAACTGGCACTGAAGCTTTCTTT. It translates to CATSSRVTGTEAFF.

This clone has only one observation. This chain links TRBV7-9 with TRBJ2-3, with 7 positions matching TRBD2. V trimming: 5 bases; J trimming: 0 bases; junction bases outside the gene matches: 5. The CDR3 has 15 residues. CDR1 SEHNR and CDR2 FQNEAQ come from the germline V gene (reference sequence). Here the CDR3 DNA reads TGTGCCAGCAGCCGGAGCGGGGCTAGCACAGATACGCAGTATTTT. Translated, it gives CASSRSGASTDTQYF. The full variable domain, its missing parts supplied by reference TRBV7-9 and TRBJ2-3, is DTGVSQNPRHKITKRGQNVTFRCDPISEHNRLYWYRQTLGQGPEFLTYFQNEAQLEKSRLLSDRFSAERPKGSFSTLEIQRTEQGDSAMYLCASSRSGASTDTQYFGPGTRLTVL.

For this clone: Different DNA sequences within this sample yield the same CDR3. The chain combines TRBV18 with TRBJ1-1; the D is unclear. Trimming pared 2 bases from V and 2 bases from J, leaving 6 bases between. Germline CDR1 KGHSH, CDR2 LQKENI. The CDR3 runs 13 residues. CDR3 in DNA: TGTGCCAGCTCACCAGCAGTTAACACTGAAGCTTTCTTT. Translating it yields CASSPAVNTEAFF.

The chain joins TRBV15 to TRBJ2-1; D might be TRBD2 (7 bases). The CDR3 length is 14 residues. Germline V CDR1 and CDR2: LNHNV, YYDKDF (reference sequence). V lost 1 base and J 7 bases, leaving 11 bases between the germline ends. The CDR3 bases are TGTGCCACCAGCAGAGCGGGGGGCCAAAATGAGCAGTTCTTC. The encoded protein is CATSRAGGQNEQFF.

The rearrangement links TRBV4-3 to TRBJ2-7; the D call may be TRBD1 or TRBD2 (5 bases each). V lost 3 bases, J lost 2 bases, and 17 bases lay in between. This CDR3 has 16 amino acids. Germline CDR1 reads LGHNA; CDR2 reads YSLEER. The CDR3 bases are TGCGCCAGCAGCCAGGCCTCCGGGACCAAAACCTACGAGCAGTACTTC. It is translated as CASSQASGTKTYEQYF.

The chain carries TRBV5-5 and TRBJ1-2, with 7 bases matching TRBD1. The CDR3 is made up of 13 amino acids. CDR1 is SGHKS and CDR2 is YYEKEE in the germline V gene (reference sequence). Losses at the gene ends were 2 bases for V and 2 bases for J; bases not matched to a gene: 0. CDR3 amino acids: CASSFRGNYGYTF. CDR3 sequence (DNA): TGTGCCAGCAGCTTCAGGGGGAACTATGGCTACACCTTC.

The CDR3 DNA sequence: TGTGCCATCAGGGCGGGAGGCGAGACCCAGTACTTC. Residues: CAIRAGGETQYF. This chain connects TRBV10-3 to TRBJ2-5, with TRBD2 matching 8 bases. The CDR3 totals 12 residues. V shed 6 bases and J 5 bases; nucleotides not matched to a gene: 2. Germline V gene sequence: CDR1 ENHRY, CDR2 SYGVKD.

The V gene is TRBV6-1, the J gene TRBJ1-1; tentative D call: TRBD1 (5 bases). The CDR3 is made up of 16 amino acids. With 3 bases removed from V and 5 bases from J, the gap between germline ends came to 19 bases. Germline loops: CDR1 MNHNS, CDR2 SASEGT. CDR3 sequence (DNA): TGTGCCAGCAGTGAGCGAAGGGACCCTAAGGGGACTGAAGCTTTCTTT. Translated, it gives CASSERRDPKGTEAFF.